The following is a T cell receptor (beta chain) sequence with its context. CDR1 is SGHRS and CDR2 is YFSETQ in the germline V gene. J was trimmed by 4 bases and V by 3 bases; bases with no gene match: 9. The CDR3 runs 15 residues. The data derive from a study of technical replicates of blood from a handful of donors. Profiling relied on immunoSEQ multiplex PCR, and the TCRdb table lists in-frame clones only, not all of them. This table holds roughly 93,000 clones, approximately 95% found once. Sequenced material: T cells isolated from PBMCs. The chain has TRBV5-1 and TRBJ2-7; 8 bases fit TRBD1. This TCR came from a human donor in good health. CDR3 nucleotides: TGCGCCAGCAGCTGGGGGCAGGGGGCTTTTTACGAGCAGTACTTC. Amino acid sequence: CASSWGQGAFYEQYF. Drawing the rest from reference TRBV5-1 and TRBJ2-7, the complete variable domain is KAGVTQTPRYLIKTRGQQVTLSCSPISGHRSVSWYQQTPGQGLQFLFEYFSETQRNKGNFPGRFSGRQFSNSRSEMNVSTLELGDSALYLCASSWGQGAFYEQYFGPGTRLTVT.